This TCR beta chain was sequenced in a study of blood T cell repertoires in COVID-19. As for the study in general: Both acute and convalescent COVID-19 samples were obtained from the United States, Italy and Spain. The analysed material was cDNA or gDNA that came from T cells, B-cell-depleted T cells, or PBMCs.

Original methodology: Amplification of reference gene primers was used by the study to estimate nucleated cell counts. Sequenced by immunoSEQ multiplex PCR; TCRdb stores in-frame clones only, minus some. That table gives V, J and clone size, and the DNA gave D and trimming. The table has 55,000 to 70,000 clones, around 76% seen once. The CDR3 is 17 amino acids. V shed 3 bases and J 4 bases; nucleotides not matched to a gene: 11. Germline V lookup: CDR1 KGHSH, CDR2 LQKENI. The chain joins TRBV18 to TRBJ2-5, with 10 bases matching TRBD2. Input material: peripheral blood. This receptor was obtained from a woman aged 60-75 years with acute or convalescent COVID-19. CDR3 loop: CASSPRTPLAGPETQYF. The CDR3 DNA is TGTGCCAGCTCACCCCGCACCCCACTAGCGGGGCCAGAGACCCAGTACTTC.